The present TCR beta chain was sequenced within a study of shared clonotypes between healthy human individuals. Study at large: The plates for each donor numbered three CD4 naive, three CD4 memory, two CD8 naive and one CD8 memory.

Naive CD8 cells comprised CD45RO-negative, CCR7-positively selected cells, excluding terminally differentiated effector memory CD45RA+ cells. Concerning this clone itself: The identical CDR3 is also encoded by other nucleotide sequences in the sample.

The CDR3 contains 13 residues. Trimming took 4 bases from V and 1 from J, leaving 8 bases between them. CDR1 is MNHEY and CDR2 is SMNVEV in the germline V gene (reference sequence). Execution of the assay was at deep level. Original data processing: Filtering differed for immunoSEQ, which gave only junction sequences without quality scores. Only in-frame clones appear in the TCRdb table, and some are missing; sequencing was by immunoSEQ multiplex PCR. V and J calls and clone size are given by that table; D and trimming were obtained from the DNA. The sample has about 2.2 million clones; about 93% are singletons.

The sequencing input was naive CD8+ T cells from PBMCs. The rearrangement links TRBV27 to TRBJ2-7; no definite D call. This receptor was obtained from a man between 18 and 29 years old in good health. Some clones in this sample may be carry-over from other donors' samples. This chain's CDR3 is CASSWAASYEQYF. CDR3 DNA: TGTGCCAGCAGTTGGGCAGCATCCTACGAGCAGTACTTC.